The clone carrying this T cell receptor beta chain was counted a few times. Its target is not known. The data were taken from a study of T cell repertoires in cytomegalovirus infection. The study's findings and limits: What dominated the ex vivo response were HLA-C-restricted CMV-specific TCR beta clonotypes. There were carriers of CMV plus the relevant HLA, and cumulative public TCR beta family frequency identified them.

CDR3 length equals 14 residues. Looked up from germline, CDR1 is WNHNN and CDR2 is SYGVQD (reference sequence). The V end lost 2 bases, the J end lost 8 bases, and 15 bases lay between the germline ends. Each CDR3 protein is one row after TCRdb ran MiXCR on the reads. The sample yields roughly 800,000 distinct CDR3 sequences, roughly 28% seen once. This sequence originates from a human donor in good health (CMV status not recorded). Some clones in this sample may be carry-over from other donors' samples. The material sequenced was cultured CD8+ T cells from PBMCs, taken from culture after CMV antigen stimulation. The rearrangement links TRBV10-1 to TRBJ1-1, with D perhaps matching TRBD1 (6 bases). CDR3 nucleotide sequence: TGCGCCAGCAGTGAGGACAGTTCCGGGACAGAAGCTTTCTTT. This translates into CASSEDSSGTEAFF.